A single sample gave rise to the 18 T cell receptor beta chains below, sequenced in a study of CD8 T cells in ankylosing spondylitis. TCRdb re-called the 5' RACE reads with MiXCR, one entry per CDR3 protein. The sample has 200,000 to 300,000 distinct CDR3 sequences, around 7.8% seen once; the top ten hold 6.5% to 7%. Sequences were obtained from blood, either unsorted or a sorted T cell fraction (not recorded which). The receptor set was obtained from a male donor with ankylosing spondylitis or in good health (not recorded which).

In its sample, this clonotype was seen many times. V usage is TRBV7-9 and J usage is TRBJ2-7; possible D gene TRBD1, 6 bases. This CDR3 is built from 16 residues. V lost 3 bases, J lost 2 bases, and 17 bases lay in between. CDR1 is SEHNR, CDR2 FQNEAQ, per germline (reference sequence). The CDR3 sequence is CASSFLGTLTTYEQYF. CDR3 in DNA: TGTGCCAGCAGCTTCCTCGGGACACTGACGACCTACGAGCAGTACTTC.

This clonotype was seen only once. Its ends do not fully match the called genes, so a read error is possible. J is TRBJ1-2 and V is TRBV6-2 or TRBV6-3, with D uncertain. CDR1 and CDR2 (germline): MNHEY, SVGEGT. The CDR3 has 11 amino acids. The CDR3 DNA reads TGTGCCGCCGGGTACAGCGATGGCTTCACCTTC. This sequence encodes CAAGYSDGFTF.

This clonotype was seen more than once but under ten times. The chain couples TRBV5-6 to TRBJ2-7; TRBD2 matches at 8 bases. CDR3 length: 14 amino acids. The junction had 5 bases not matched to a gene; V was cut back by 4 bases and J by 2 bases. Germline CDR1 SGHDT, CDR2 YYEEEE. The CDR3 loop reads CASSVRGRPYEQYF. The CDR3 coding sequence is TGTGCCAGCAGCGTCCGCGGGAGGCCCTACGAGCAGTACTTC.

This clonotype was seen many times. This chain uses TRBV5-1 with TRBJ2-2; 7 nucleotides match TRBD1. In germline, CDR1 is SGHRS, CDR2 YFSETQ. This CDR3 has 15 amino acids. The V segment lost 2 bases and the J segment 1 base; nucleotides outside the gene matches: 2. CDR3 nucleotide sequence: TGCGCCAGCAGCTTCGGGACAGAGAACACCGGGGAGCTGTTTTTT. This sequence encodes CASSFGTENTGELFF.

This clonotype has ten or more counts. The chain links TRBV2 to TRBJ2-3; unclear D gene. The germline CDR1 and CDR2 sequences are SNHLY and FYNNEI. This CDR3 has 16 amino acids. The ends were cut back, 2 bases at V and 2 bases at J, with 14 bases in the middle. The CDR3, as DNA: TGTGCCAGCAGTGAATCCCGGTTTCCTTTCACAGATACGCAGTATTTT. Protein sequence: CASSESRFPFTDTQYF.

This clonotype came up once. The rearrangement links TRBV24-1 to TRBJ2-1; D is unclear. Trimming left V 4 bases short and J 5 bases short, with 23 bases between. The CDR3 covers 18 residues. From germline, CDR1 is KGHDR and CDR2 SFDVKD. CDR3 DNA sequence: TGTGCCACCAGTGACCCTCCGGGCCCCGTCGGGCCCAACAATGAGCAGTTCTTC. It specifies CATSDPPGPVGPNNEQFF.

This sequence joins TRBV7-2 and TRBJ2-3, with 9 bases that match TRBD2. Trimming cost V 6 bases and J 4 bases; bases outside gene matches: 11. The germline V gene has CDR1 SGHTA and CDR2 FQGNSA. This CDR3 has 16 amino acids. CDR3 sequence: CASSRRAGGNADTQYF. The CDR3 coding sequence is TGTGCCAGCAGTCGAAGAGCGGGAGGTAACGCAGATACGCAGTATTTT.

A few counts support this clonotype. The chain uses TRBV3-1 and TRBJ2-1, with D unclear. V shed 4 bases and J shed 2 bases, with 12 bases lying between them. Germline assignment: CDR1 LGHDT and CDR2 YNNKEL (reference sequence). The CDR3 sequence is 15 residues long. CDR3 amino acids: CASSPVGITYNEQFF. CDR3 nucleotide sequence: TGTGCCAGCAGCCCGGTGGGGATTACCTACAATGAGCAGTTCTTC.

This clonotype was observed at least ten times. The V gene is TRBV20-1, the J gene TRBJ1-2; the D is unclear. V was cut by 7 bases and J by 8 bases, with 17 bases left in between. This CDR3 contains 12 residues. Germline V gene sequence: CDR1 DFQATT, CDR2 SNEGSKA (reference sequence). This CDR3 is CSVPTPGYGYTF. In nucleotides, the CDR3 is TGCAGTGTTCCGACTCCGGGATACGGCTACACCTTC.

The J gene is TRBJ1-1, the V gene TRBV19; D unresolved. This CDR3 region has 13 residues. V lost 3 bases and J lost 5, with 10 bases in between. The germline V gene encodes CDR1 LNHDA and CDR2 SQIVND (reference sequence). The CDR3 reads CASSMSGGTEAFF. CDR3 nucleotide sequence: TGTGCCAGTAGTATGTCGGGTGGTACTGAAGCTTTCTTT.

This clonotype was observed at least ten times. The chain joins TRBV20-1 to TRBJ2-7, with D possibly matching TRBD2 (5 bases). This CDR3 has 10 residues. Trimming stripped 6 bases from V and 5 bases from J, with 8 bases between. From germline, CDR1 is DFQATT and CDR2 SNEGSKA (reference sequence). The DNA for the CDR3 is TGCAGTGCCGGACTCAACGAGCAGTACTTC. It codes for CSAGLNEQYF.

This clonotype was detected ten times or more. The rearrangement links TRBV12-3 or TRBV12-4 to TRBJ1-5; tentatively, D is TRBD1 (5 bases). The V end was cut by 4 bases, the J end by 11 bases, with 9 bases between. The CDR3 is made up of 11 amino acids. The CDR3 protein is CASSSGVAQHF. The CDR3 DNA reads TGTGCCAGCAGTTCGGGGGTAGCCCAGCATTTT.

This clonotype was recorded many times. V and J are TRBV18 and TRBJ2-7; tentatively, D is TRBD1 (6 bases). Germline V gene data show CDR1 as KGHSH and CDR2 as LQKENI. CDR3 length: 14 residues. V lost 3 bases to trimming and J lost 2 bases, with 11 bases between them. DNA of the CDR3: TGTGCCAGCTCACCTTGGGACATGACCTACGAGCAGTACTTC. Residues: CASSPWDMTYEQYF.

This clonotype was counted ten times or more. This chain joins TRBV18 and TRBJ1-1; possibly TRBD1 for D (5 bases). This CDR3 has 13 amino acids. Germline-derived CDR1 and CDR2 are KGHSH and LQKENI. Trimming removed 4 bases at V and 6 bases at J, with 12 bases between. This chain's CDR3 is CASSRQGGPEAFF. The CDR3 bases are TGTGCCAGCTCACGGCAGGGAGGCCCTGAAGCTTTCTTT.

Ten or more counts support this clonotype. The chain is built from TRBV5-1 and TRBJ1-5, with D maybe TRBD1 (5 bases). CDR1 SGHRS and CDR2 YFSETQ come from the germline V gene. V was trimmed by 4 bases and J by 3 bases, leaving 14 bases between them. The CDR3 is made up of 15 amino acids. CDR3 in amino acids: CASSPGANANQPQHF. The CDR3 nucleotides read TGCGCCAGCAGCCCCGGGGCCAATGCCAATCAGCCCCAGCATTTT.

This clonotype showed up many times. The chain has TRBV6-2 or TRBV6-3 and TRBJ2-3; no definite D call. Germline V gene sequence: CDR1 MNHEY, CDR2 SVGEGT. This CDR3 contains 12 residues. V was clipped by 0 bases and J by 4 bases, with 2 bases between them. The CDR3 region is CASSYSPDTQYF. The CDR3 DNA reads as TGTGCCAGCAGTTACTCCCCAGATACGCAGTATTTT.

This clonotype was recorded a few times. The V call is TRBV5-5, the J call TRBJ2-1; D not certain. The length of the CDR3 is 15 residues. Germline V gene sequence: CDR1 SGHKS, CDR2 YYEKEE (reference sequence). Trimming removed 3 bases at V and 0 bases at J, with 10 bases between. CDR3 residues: CASSSGPTSYNEQFF. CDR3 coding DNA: TGTGCCAGCAGCTCGGGCCCTACCTCCTACAATGAGCAGTTCTTC.

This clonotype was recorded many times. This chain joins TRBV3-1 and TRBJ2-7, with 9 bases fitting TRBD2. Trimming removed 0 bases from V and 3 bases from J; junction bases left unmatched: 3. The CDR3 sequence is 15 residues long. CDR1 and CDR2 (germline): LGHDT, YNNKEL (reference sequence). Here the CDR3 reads CASSQDLAGNYEQYF. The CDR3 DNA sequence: TGTGCCAGCAGCCAAGACCTAGCGGGGAACTACGAGCAGTACTTC.